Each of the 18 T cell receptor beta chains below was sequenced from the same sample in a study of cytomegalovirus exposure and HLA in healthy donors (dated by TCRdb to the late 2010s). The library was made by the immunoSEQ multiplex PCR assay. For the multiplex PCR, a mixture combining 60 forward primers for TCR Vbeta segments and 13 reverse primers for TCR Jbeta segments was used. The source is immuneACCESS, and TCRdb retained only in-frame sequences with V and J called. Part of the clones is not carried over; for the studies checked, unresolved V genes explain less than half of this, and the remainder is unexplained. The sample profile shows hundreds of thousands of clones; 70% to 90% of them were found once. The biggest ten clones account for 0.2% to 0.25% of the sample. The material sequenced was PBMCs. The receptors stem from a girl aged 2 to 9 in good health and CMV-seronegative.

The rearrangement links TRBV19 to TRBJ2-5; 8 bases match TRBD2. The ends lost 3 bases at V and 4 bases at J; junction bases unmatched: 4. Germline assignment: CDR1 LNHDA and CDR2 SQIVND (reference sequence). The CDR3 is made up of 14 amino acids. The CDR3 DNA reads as TGTGCCAGTAGTATTTCGGGAGGGGGAGAGACCCAGTACTTC. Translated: CASSISGGGETQYF.

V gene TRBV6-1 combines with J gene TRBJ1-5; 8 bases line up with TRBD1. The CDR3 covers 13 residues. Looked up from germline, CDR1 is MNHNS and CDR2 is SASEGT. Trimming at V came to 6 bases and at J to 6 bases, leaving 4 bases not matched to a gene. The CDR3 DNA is TGTGCCAGCAGGGACAGGGACCCTCAGCCCCAGCATTTT. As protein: CASRDRDPQPQHF.

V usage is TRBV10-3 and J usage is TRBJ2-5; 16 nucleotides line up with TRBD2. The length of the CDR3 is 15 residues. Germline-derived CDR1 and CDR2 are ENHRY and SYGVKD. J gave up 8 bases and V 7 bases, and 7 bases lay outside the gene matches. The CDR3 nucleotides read TGTGCCATCAAGGGGACTAGCGGGGGGGATGAAACCCAGTACTTC. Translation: CAIKGTSGGDETQYF.

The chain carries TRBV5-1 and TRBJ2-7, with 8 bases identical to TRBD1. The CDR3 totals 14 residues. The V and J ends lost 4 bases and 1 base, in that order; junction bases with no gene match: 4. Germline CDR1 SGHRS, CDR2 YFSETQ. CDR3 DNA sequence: TGCGCCAGCAGCAAGGACAGGGCATCCTACGAGCAGTACTTC. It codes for CASSKDRASYEQYF.

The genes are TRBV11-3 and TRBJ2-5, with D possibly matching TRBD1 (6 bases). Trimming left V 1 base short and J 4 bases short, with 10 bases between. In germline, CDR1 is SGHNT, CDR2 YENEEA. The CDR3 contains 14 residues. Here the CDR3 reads CASSLGLGGETQYF. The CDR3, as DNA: TGTGCCAGCAGCTTAGGCTTAGGGGGAGAGACCCAGTACTTC.

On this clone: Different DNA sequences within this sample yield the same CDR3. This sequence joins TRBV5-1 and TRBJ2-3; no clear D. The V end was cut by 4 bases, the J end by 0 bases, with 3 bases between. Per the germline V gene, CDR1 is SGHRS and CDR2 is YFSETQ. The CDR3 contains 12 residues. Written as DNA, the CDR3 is TGCGCCAGCAGCCTGAGCACAGATACGCAGTATTTT. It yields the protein CASSLSTDTQYF.

The CDR3 loop is CASSDLRKLAGGYNEQFF. The CDR3 region has the DNA TGTGCCAGCAGTGATTTACGAAAACTAGCGGGGGGATACAATGAGCAGTTCTTC. This chain joins TRBV25-1 and TRBJ2-1; 12 nucleotides line up with TRBD2. J was trimmed by 4 bases and V by 3 bases; bases with no gene match: 10. CDR1 and CDR2 from the germline V gene are MGHDK and SYGVNS. The CDR3 length is 18 residues.

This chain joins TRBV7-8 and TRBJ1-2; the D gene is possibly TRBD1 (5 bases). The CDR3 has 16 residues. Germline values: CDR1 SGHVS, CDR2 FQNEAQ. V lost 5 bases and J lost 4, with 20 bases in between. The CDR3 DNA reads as TGTGCCAGCAGCCTTGGACACCGCGACCCCAGCTATGGCTACACCTTC. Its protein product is CASSLGHRDPSYGYTF. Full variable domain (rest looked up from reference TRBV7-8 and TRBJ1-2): GAGVSQSPRYKVAKRGQDVALRCDPISGHVSLFWYQQALGQGPEFLTYFQNEAQLDKSGLPSDRFFAERPEGSVSTLKIQRTQQEDSAVYLCASSLGHRDPSYGYTFGSGTRLTVV.

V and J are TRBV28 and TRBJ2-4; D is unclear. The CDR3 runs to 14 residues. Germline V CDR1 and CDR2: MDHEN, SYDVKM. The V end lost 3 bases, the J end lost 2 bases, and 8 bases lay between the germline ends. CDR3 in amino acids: CASSFWQTKNIQYF. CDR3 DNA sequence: TGTGCCAGCAGTTTCTGGCAGACCAAAAACATTCAGTACTTC.

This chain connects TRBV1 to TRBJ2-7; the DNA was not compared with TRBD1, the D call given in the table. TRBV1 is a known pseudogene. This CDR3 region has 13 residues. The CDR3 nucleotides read TGCACCAGCAGCCAAGATCACACCTACGAGCAGTACTTC. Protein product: CTSSQDHTYEQYF.

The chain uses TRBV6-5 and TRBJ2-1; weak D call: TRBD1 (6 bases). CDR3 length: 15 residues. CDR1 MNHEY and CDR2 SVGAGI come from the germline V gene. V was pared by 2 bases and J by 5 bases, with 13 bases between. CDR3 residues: CASSYTTGTDNEQFF. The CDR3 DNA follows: TGTGCCAGCAGTTACACTACAGGGACCGACAATGAGCAGTTCTTC.

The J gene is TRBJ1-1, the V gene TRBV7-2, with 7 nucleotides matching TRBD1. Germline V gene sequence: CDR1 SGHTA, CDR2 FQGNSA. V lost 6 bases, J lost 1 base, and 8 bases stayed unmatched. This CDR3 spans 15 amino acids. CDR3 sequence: CASSFIHRGNTEAFF. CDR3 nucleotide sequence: TGTGCCAGCAGTTTCATCCACAGGGGGAACACTGAAGCTTTCTTT.

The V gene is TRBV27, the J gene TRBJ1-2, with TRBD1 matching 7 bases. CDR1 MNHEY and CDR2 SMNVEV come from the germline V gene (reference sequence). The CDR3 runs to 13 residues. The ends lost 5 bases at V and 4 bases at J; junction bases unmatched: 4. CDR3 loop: CASSRRQGYGYTF. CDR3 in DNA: TGTGCCAGCAGTCGACGACAGGGCTATGGCTACACCTTC.

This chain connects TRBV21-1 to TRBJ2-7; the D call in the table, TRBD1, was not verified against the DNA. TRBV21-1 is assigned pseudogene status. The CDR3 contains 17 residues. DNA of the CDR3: TGTGCCAGCAGCAAAGAGAGACAGGGTCGAAGGTCCTACGAGCAGTACTTC. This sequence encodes CASSKERQGRRSYEQYF.

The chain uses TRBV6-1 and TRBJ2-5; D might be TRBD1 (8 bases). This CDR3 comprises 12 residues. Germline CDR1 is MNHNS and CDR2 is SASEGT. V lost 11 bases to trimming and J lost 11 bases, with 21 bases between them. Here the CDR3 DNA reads TGTGCCGCGGCTTACAGGGGGGGGGAGCAGTACTTC. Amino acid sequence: CAAAYRGGEQYF.

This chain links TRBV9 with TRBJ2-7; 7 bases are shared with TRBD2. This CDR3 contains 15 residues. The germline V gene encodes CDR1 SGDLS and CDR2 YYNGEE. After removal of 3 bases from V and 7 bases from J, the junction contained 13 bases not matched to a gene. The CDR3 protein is CASSGAGTTSEEQYF. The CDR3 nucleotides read TGTGCCAGCAGCGGGGCCGGGACTACTTCGGAAGAGCAGTACTTC.

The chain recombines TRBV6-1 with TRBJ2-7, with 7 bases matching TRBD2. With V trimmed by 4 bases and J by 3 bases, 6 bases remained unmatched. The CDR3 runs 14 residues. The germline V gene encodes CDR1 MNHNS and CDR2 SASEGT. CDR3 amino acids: CASSGSGPFYEQYF. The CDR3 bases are TGTGCCAGCAGTGGTAGCGGGCCCTTCTACGAGCAGTACTTC.

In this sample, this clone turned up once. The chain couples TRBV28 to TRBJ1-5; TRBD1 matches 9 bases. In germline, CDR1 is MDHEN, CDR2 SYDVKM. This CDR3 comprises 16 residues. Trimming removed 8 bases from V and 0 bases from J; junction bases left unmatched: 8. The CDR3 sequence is CASEQDRGNSNQPQHF. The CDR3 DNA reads TGTGCCAGCGAGCAGGACAGGGGTAATAGCAATCAGCCCCAGCATTTT.